This entry concerns a single T cell receptor (beta chain). The antigen is unknown. At one of its ends the junction is not consistent with the germline gene, which may arise from a read error. Primers: 60 Vbeta forward and 13 Jbeta reverse. The table came from immunoSEQ multiplex PCR; TCRdb's copy has only in-frame clones and leaves some out. The table has about 160,000 clones, approximately 80% seen once; the top ten hold about 10%. Germline V gene data show CDR1 as SEHNR and CDR2 as FQNEAQ (reference sequence). This CDR3 is built from 13 residues. The data are from a study of cytomegalovirus exposure and HLA in healthy donors. Study results and limitations: Rarity marked most TCR sequences, yet some public TCRs occurred in many donors. In a later analysis, TCR beta V- and J-gene trimming was associated with a missense DCLRE1C variant. Among the CMV-associated chains, three were confirmed in vitro as specific for CMV antigens.

The rearrangement joins TRBV7-9 to TRBJ1-1, with 7 bases matching TRBD1. The sample taken for sequencing was PBMCs. This TCR came from a man over 45 in good health and CMV-seropositive. The CDR3 nucleotides read TGTGCCAGCAGCATGACAGGGTTGACTGAAGTTTTCTTT. Translated, it gives CASSMTGLTEVFF.